A single sample gave rise to the 14 T cell receptor beta chains below, sequenced in a study of T cell responses to AZD1222 COVID-19 vaccine. Assay used: immunoSEQ multiplex PCR; TCRdb lists only in-frame clones, some missing. The sample carries some 71,000 clones, 84% recorded once. Sequencing was performed on peripheral blood, taken on day 0 of AZD1222 vaccination. Every receptor here comes from an adult in good health.

This clone was recorded a few times. This chain uses TRBV5-4 with TRBJ2-7; no clear D. V was trimmed by 1 base and J by 3 bases, leaving 11 bases between them. Per germline, CDR1 SGHNT and CDR2 YYREEE (reference sequence). The CDR3 is 14 amino acids. CDR3 sequence: CASSLTWADYEQYF. In nucleotides, the CDR3 is TGTGCCAGCAGCTTGACGTGGGCAGACTACGAGCAGTACTTC.

V usage is TRBV7-9 and J usage is TRBJ2-1, with 8 bases identical to TRBD1. V dropped 5 bases and J dropped 4; count of bases not matched to a gene: 10. This CDR3 spans 16 amino acids. Germline CDR1 reads SEHNR; CDR2 reads FQNEAQ (reference sequence). The CDR3 reads CASSKQGTGEYNEQFF. The CDR3 nucleotides read TGTGCCAGCAGCAAACAAGGGACAGGAGAATACAATGAGCAGTTCTTC.

The V call is TRBV6-5, the J call TRBJ2-1; TRBD1 matches at 7 bases. The CDR3 has 13 amino acids. V was clipped by 6 bases and J by 12 bases; unmatched bases: 11. The germline gives CDR1 MNHEY, CDR2 SVGAGI. For the CDR3, the DNA is TGTGCCAGCAGCAAAACAGGGGTACCGGTGCAGTTCTTC. This encodes CASSKTGVPVQFF.

The chain is built from TRBV18 and TRBJ2-3; 7 nucleotides line up with TRBD1. This CDR3 has 13 residues. The V segment lost 4 bases and the J segment 4 bases; nucleotides outside the gene matches: 2. In germline, CDR1 is KGHSH, CDR2 LQKENI. The CDR3 here is CASSQDRADTQYF. The CDR3 DNA reads as TGTGCCAGCTCACAAGACAGGGCAGATACGCAGTATTTT.

This rearrangement joins TRBV6-5 to TRBJ2-6; D call uncertain. The CDR3 covers 16 residues. Trimming took off 0 bases at V and 2 bases at J, with 8 bases between the two ends. Germline CDR1 MNHEY, CDR2 SVGAGI. DNA of the CDR3: TGTGCCAGCAGTTACTCGTACGGTACTGGGGCCAACGTCCTGACTTTC. Residues: CASSYSYGTGANVLTF.

J is TRBJ1-1 and V is TRBV5-1, with D possibly TRBD1 on 5 matching bases. This CDR3 has 13 residues. The germline V gene has CDR1 SGHRS and CDR2 YFSETQ. The V gene lost 2 bases and the J gene lost 5 bases, with 10 bases spanning the gap. The CDR3 here is CASSFGRGTEAFF. CDR3 in DNA: TGCGCCAGCAGCTTTGGTAGGGGAACTGAAGCTTTCTTT.

This clone occurred once. The J gene is TRBJ1-2, the V gene TRBV4-3; D is undetermined. This CDR3 comprises 15 residues. Germline CDR1 reads LGHNA; CDR2 reads YSLEER. Between the trimmed V and J ends, which lost 0 bases and 3 bases, there was a span of 11 bases. CDR3 in amino acids: CASSQDRRQDYGYTF. The CDR3, as DNA: TGCGCCAGCAGCCAAGATCGAAGGCAGGACTATGGCTACACCTTC.

This chain links TRBV7-2 with TRBJ2-3, with unresolved D. In germline, CDR1 is SGHTA, CDR2 FQGNSA. The CDR3 extends over 12 amino acids. Trimming removed 4 bases at V and 11 bases at J, with 13 bases between. DNA of the CDR3: TGTGCCAGCAGCTGGACCGGGTCCCTGCAGTATTTT. It encodes CASSWTGSLQYF.

The J gene is TRBJ1-1, the V gene TRBV18, with 8 bases that match TRBD1. Trimming removed 5 bases from V and 5 bases from J; junction bases left unmatched: 7. Germline V gene data show CDR1 as KGHSH and CDR2 as LQKENI. The CDR3 has 14 residues. The CDR3 protein is CASSTQTGDTEAFF. As DNA, the CDR3 is TGTGCCAGCTCAACCCAGACAGGGGATACTGAAGCTTTCTTT.

The J gene is TRBJ2-3, the V gene TRBV18; D not certain. This CDR3 region has 12 residues. Germline CDR1 KGHSH, CDR2 LQKENI. The germline V and J ends were trimmed by 2 bases and 0 bases, with 0 bases remaining between them. The CDR3 sequence is CASSPSTDTQYF. The CDR3 DNA reads TGTGCCAGCTCACCAAGCACAGATACGCAGTATTTT.

This clone was seen more than once but under ten times. V is TRBV2 and J is TRBJ1-5; D might be TRBD1 (5 bases). CDR3 length: 14 amino acids. Germline CDR1 is SNHLY and CDR2 is FYNNEI. The germline V and J ends were trimmed by 4 bases and 0 bases, with 7 bases remaining between them. The CDR3 coding sequence is TGTGCCAGCAGTGGGACAATTAGCAATCAGCCCCAGCATTTT. Translated: CASSGTISNQPQHF.

This clone was seen only once. This rearrangement joins TRBV7-2 to TRBJ2-2; TRBD2 matches 10 bases. V trimming: 5 bases; J trimming: 5 bases; junction bases outside the gene matches: 8. Germline CDR1 is SGHTA and CDR2 is FQGNSA. This CDR3 comprises 16 residues. The CDR3 DNA is TGTGCCAGCAGCCTTAGCGGGGGGACTTTTACCGGGGAGCTGTTTTTT. Its protein is CASSLSGGTFTGELFF.

Only one count was recorded for this clone. The V call is TRBV10-1, the J call TRBJ1-1, with TRBD1 as a possible D gene (6 bases). Trimming took off 0 bases at V and 6 bases at J, with 17 bases between the two ends. Germline CDR1 is WNHNN and CDR2 is SYGVQD (reference sequence). This CDR3 spans 16 amino acids. The DNA for the CDR3 is TGCGCCAGCAGTGAGTCCGTGGCAGGGGTCGTCTCTGAAGCTTTCTTT. The encoded protein is CASSESVAGVVSEAFF.

This clone was picked up one time. This chain links TRBV19 with TRBJ2-1, with a possible D match to TRBD2 (5 bases). Germline CDR1 LNHDA, CDR2 SQIVND (reference sequence). The V gene lost 1 base and the J gene lost 7 bases, with 17 bases spanning the gap. This CDR3 is built from 16 residues. CDR3 coding DNA: TGTGCCAGTAGTATAGCATTACTAGATGTCGTTAATGAGCAGTTCTTC. Translating gives CASSIALLDVVNEQFF. The full variable domain, its missing parts supplied by reference TRBV19 and TRBJ2-1, is DGGITQSPKYLFRKEGQNVTLSCEQNLNHDAMYWYRQDPGQGLRLIYYSQIVNDFQKGDIAEGYSVSREKKESFPLTVTSAQKNPTAFYLCASSIALLDVVNEQFFGPGTRLTVL.